This T cell receptor (beta chain) was documented in a study of cytotoxic CD8 clonotypes in ibrutinib-treated CLL. Study-wide points: At progression, clonality fell back toward baseline after rising at ibrutinib response.

On this clone itself: Its antigen is not known.

Here immunoSEQ multiplex PCR was the method, and the copy in TCRdb shows in-frame clones only, minus some. Among under 200,000 clones listed, 70% to 85% were seen once. The CDR3 is made up of 16 amino acids. J lost 4 bases, V lost 4 bases, and 9 bases had no gene match. Germline V gene sequence: CDR1 SGHTA, CDR2 FQGTGA. This clonotype was sampled from a human donor with chronic lymphocytic leukemia. The rearrangement links TRBV7-3 to TRBJ2-1, with 8 bases aligning to TRBD2. Here the sequenced sample was PBMCs, taken after 12 months of ibrutinib treatment. The CDR3 coding sequence is TGTGCCAGCAGCTACCTCGGCGGGGGGCAGTACAATGAGCAGTTCTTC. It codes for CASSYLGGGQYNEQFF.